This TCR beta chain was retrieved from a study of identical twins. TCRdb fed the 5' RACE reads into MiXCR, producing one record per CDR3 protein. The data show 200,000 to 300,000 distinct CDR3 sequences, with over 9.5% seen just once and more than 8% held by the top ten. V lost 0 bases to trimming and J lost 0 bases, with 9 bases between them. Germline lookup yields CDR1 GTSNPN and CDR2 SVGIG (reference sequence). This CDR3 has 16 residues. The source of this sequence is a man aged 45-60 years in good health. The sequencing input was memory T cells sorted from blood. The rearrangement joins TRBV30 to TRBJ2-6; D gene uncertain. DNA for the CDR3: TGTGCCTGGAGTGTACTTCAGTTCTCTGGGGCCAACGTCCTGACTTTC. It translates to CAWSVLQFSGANVLTF.